These 18 T cell receptor beta chains were sequenced from one sample in a study of T cell responses to AZD1222 COVID-19 vaccine. Method: immunoSEQ multiplex PCR; TCRdb's copy keeps in-frame clones and lacks some. The data show more than 150,000 clones, with 92% seen just once and under 11% held by the top ten. Sample: peripheral blood, taken on day 0 of AZD1222 vaccination. Source of these receptors: an adult in good health.

This clone was picked up one time. V is TRBV5-8 and J is TRBJ1-2; 8 bases match TRBD1. Germline V gene sequence: CDR1 SGHTS, CDR2 YDEGEE. The CDR3 contains 14 residues. Trimming at V came to 1 base and at J to 4 bases, leaving 3 bases not matched to a gene. CDR3 sequence (DNA): TGTGCCAGCAGCTTGACAGGGGGTATCTATGGCTACACCTTC. Protein sequence: CASSLTGGIYGYTF.

V is TRBV3-1 (or the pseudogene TRBV3-2) and J is TRBJ1-5, with D uncertain. Trimming removed 5 bases at V and 3 bases at J, with 14 bases between. The CDR3 is 15 amino acids. Germline assignment: CDR1 LGHDT and CDR2 YNNKEL (reference sequence). The CDR3 sequence is CASSDQGQNNQPQHF. CDR3 coding DNA: TGTGCCAGCAGCGACCAAGGGCAGAACAATCAGCCCCAGCATTTT.

This clone was seen a single time. V gene TRBV4-2 combines with J gene TRBJ1-1; the match to TRBD1 covers 9 bases. V lost 2 bases and J lost 7; bases outside the gene matches: 8. CDR3 size: 15 residues. Germline assignment: CDR1 LGHNA and CDR2 YNFKEQ. The CDR3 reads CASSQRDRDLVEAFF. CDR3 nucleotide sequence: TGTGCCAGCAGCCAACGGGACAGGGATTTGGTTGAAGCTTTCTTT.

The chain combines TRBV18 with TRBJ2-1; TRBD1 aligns across 7 bases. Germline-derived CDR1 and CDR2 are KGHSH and LQKENI. The CDR3 is made up of 15 amino acids. The V and J ends lost 3 bases and 3 bases, in that order; junction bases with no gene match: 5. Written as DNA, the CDR3 is TGTGCCAGCTCACCCGACAGGGTTGGCTACAATGAGCAGTTCTTC. Its translation: CASSPDRVGYNEQFF.

The DNA of the CDR3 is TGTGCCAGCAGCCACGACAGGGGGCCTGAGGAGGCTTTCTTT. Amino acids: CASSHDRGPEEAFF. The chain combines TRBV6-5 with TRBJ1-1; 10 nucleotides line up with TRBD1. V lost 6 bases to trimming and J lost 11 bases; unmatched junction nucleotides: 12. The CDR3 contains 14 residues. CDR1 is MNHEY, CDR2 SVGAGI, per germline.

This chain joins TRBV4-1 and TRBJ2-1; D gene uncertain. Germline CDR1 and CDR2: MGHRA and YSYEKL. The CDR3 loop spans 14 amino acids. Deletions cut 1 base from V and 7 bases from J, with 11 bases between. The CDR3, as DNA: TGCGCCAGCAGCCAAGTCGGGCAGTGGAATGAGCAGTTCTTC. It translates to CASSQVGQWNEQFF.

This rearrangement joins TRBV27 to TRBJ2-2; either TRBD1 or TRBD2 may supply D (5 bases each). Trimming removed 5 bases at V and 3 bases at J, with 13 bases between. Germline V gene sequence: CDR1 MNHEY, CDR2 SMNVEV (reference sequence). This CDR3 has 15 residues. The CDR3 sequence: CASSPGTRYTGELFF. The DNA of the CDR3 is TGTGCCAGCAGTCCCGGGACCAGATACACCGGGGAGCTGTTTTTT.

This clone was found once. The CDR3 loop reads CASSPRLGETQYF. CDR3 in DNA: TGTGCCAGCAGCCCCAGGCTCGGGGAGACCCAGTACTTC. The chain recombines TRBV5-8 with TRBJ2-5; D gene ambiguous. Trimming shortened V by 4 bases and J by 5 bases, and 12 bases separated the two germline ends. The CDR3 has 13 residues. Per germline, CDR1 SGHTS and CDR2 YDEGEE.

The chain is built from TRBV9 and TRBJ2-1; D possibly uses TRBD1 or TRBD2 (5 bases each). The germline gives CDR1 SGDLS, CDR2 YYNGEE. The CDR3 runs 13 residues. With 0 bases removed from V and 11 bases from J, the gap between germline ends came to 12 bases. The CDR3 protein is CASSVGPGRKQFF. The CDR3, as DNA: TGTGCCAGCAGCGTAGGCCCGGGACGGAAGCAGTTCTTC.

This chain connects TRBV27 to TRBJ1-1; 7 nucleotides agree with TRBD1. After removal of 10 bases from V and 1 base from J, the junction contained 6 bases not matched to a gene. In germline, CDR1 is MNHEY, CDR2 SMNVEV (reference sequence). This CDR3 comprises 13 residues. The CDR3 coding sequence is TGTGCCACCAGGGGGGGAGGGAACACTGAAGCTTTCTTT. This translates into CATRGGGNTEAFF.

The rearrangement joins TRBV27 to TRBJ1-1; possible D gene TRBD1, 6 bases. Germline CDR1 is MNHEY and CDR2 is SMNVEV (reference sequence). The CDR3 has 14 residues. V was clipped by 5 bases and J by 2 bases, with 12 bases between them. CDR3 DNA sequence: TGTGCCAGCAGTCCGAGACAGGTAAACACTGAAGCTTTCTTT. This gives the protein CASSPRQVNTEAFF.

The chain uses TRBV9 and TRBJ2-7; 10 nucleotides line up with TRBD1. Per the germline V gene, CDR1 is SGDLS and CDR2 is YYNGEE. The V and J ends lost 0 bases and 7 bases, in that order; junction bases with no gene match: 10. The CDR3 is 16 residues long. CDR3 loop: CASSVAWDRGYSEQYF. The CDR3 DNA reads TGTGCCAGCAGCGTAGCTTGGGACAGGGGCTATTCGGAGCAGTACTTC.

The chain links TRBV10-3 to TRBJ1-2, with a tentative D call TRBD1 (5 bases). V was trimmed by 5 bases and J by 4 bases, leaving 11 bases between them. In germline, CDR1 is ENHRY, CDR2 SYGVKD. This CDR3 region has 13 residues. CDR3 sequence reads: CAISRGLGYGYTF. DNA of the CDR3: TGTGCCATCAGTCGGGGCCTGGGCTATGGCTACACCTTC.

The J gene is TRBJ1-6, the V gene TRBV9; TRBD1 matches at 8 bases. V lost 0 bases and J lost 4; bases outside the gene matches: 9. Germline values: CDR1 SGDLS, CDR2 YYNGEE. This CDR3 has 18 residues. CDR3 nucleotides: TGTGCCAGCAGCGTAGGTCGGCTGGACAGGGCATATAATTCACCCCTCCACTTT. Its translation is CASSVGRLDRAYNSPLHF.

This clone was counted once. The genes are TRBV7-8 and TRBJ1-2; no clear D gene. This CDR3 region has 15 residues. Germline assignment: CDR1 SGHVS and CDR2 FQNEAQ. V gave up 5 bases and J gave up 1 base, with 14 bases separating them. CDR3 loop: CASSLSYTDNYGYTF. CDR3 DNA: TGTGCCAGCAGCCTCAGTTATACAGATAACTATGGCTACACCTTC.

The V gene is TRBV19, the J gene TRBJ1-1, with D unresolved. The CDR3 loop spans 11 amino acids. Germline CDR1 LNHDA, CDR2 SQIVND (reference sequence). V was clipped by 6 bases and J by 8 bases, with 10 bases between them. DNA for the CDR3: TGTGCCAGTAGCCAGTCGGGGGAAGCTTTCTTT. The encoded protein is CASSQSGEAFF.

CDR3 nucleotides: TGCGCCAGCAGCTTGGGCGGTGCCTCAGGGTATGGCTACACCTTC. This gives the protein CASSLGGASGYGYTF. The V call is TRBV5-1, the J call TRBJ1-2; weak D call: TRBD1 (5 bases). The CDR3 is 15 amino acids. The V gene's germline CDR1 is SGHRS and CDR2 YFSETQ. Trimming removed 0 bases from V and 5 bases from J, with 14 bases in between.

V gene TRBV29-1 combines with J gene TRBJ2-5; the D gene is possibly TRBD1 (5 bases). The germline V gene encodes CDR1 SQVTM and CDR2 ANQGSEA. Trimming cost V 6 bases and J 1 base, with 15 bases left between them. This CDR3 has 14 amino acids. The CDR3 region has the DNA TGCAGCGTGACCCGACAGACTCTCCAAGAGACCCAGTACTTC. This translates into CSVTRQTLQETQYF. Full variable domain (missing parts from reference TRBV29-1 and TRBJ2-5): SAVISQKPSRDICQRGTSLTIQCQVDSQVTMMFWYRQQPGQSLTLIATANQGSEATYESGFVIDKFPISRPNLTFSTLTVSNMSPEDSSIYLCSVTRQTLQETQYFGPGTRLLVL.